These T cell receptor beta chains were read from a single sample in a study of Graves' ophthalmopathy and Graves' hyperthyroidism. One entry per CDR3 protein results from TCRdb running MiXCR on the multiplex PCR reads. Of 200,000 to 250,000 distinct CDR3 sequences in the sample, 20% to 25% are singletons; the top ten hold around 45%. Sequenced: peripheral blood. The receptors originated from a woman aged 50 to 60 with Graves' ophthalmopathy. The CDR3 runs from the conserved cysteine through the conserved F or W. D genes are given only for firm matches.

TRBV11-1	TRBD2	CASSNDRGLASGANVLTF
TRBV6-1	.	CASSPSDGQETQYF
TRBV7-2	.	CASSLQGTGLEAFF
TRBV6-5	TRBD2	CASSYAPGGLAGGKNIQYF
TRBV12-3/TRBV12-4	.	CASSGDRNTEAFF
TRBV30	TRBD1	CAWSGTGGNYGYTF
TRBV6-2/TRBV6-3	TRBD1	CASSYSTGTNQPQHF
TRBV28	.	CASSNPGMGETQYF
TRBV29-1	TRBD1	CSVGWQGAHEQYF
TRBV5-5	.	CASSLNGNSNQPQHF
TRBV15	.	CATSTTGGAVYGYTF
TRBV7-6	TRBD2	CASSISGGNQETQYF
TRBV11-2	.	CASSLIDRAYEQYF
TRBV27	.	CASSLYRKGTEAFF
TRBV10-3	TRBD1	CAISEPGQGSYEQYF
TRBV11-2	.	CASSIGPGNTEAFF
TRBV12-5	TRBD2	CASSGGREETQYF
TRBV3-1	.	CASSQDLPGIGTYGYTF
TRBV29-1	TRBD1	CSGGQANYGYTF
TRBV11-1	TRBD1	CASSLEAGTGEQPQHF
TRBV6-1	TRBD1	CASSKRQGAGNTIYF
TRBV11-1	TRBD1	CASSLGQGGMYF
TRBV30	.	CAWTGIRSGNTIYF
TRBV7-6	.	CASAKGFANTGELFF
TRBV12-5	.	CASGFGSGVGTEAFF
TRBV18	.	CASSLSGFYGYTF
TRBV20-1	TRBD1	CSARGNRGEQYF
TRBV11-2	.	CASSLEGGGGYEQYF
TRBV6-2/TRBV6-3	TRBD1	CASSYGTEPRTQHF
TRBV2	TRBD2	CASTSGGYQETQYF
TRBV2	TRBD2	CASCLMIAGNYEQYF
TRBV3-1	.	CASLMGGSHEQYF
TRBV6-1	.	CAAYWGGGSTEAFF
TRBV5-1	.	CASSRALKQNTEAFF
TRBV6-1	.	CATTAHLSYGYTF